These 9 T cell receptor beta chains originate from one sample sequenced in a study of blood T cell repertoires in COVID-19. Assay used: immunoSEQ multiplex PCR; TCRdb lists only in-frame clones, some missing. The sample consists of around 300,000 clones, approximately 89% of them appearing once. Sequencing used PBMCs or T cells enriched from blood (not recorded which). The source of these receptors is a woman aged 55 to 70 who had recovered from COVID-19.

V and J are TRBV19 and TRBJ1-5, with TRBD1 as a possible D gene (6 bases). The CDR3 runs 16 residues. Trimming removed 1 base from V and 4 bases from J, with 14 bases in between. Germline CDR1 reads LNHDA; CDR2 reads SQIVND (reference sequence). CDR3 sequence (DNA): TGTGCCAGTAGTATAGGTGGCAGGGGCCTAAATCAGCCCCAGCATTTT. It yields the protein CASSIGGRGLNQPQHF.

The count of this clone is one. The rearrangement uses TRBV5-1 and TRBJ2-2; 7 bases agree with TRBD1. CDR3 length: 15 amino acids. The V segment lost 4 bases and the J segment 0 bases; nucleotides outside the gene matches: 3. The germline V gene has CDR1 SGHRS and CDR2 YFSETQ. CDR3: CASSKGQTNTGELFF. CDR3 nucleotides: TGCGCCAGCAGCAAGGGACAGACGAACACCGGGGAGCTGTTTTTT.

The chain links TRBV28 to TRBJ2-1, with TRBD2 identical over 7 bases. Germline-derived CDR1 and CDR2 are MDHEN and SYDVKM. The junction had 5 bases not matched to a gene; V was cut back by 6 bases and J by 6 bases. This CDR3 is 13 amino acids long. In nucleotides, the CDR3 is TGTGCCAGCAGGCGGACTAGTAGCAATGAGCAGTTCTTC. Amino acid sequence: CASRRTSSNEQFF.

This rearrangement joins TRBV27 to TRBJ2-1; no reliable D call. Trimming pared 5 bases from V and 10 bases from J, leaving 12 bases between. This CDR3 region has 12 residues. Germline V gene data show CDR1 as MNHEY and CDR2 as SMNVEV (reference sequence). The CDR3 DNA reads TGTGCCAGCAGTGGCTCCGGTAGCGAGCAGTTCTTC. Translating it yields CASSGSGSEQFF.

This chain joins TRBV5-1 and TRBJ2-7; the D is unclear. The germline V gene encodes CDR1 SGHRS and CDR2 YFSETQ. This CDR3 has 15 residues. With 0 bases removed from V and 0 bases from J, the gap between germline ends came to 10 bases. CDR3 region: CASSLVTGSSYEQYF. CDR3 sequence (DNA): TGCGCCAGCAGCTTGGTGACTGGAAGCTCCTACGAGCAGTACTTC. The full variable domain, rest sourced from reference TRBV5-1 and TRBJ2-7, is KAGVTQTPRYLIKTRGQQVTLSCSPISGHRSVSWYQQTPGQGLQFLFEYFSETQRNKGNFPGRFSGRQFSNSRSEMNVSTLELGDSALYLCASSLVTGSSYEQYFGPGTRLTVT.

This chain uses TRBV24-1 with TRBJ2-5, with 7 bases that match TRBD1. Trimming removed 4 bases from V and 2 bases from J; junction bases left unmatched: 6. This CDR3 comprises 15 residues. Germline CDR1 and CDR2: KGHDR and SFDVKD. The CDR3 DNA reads TGTGCCACCAGTGACGACAGGGCAGGGCAAGAGACCCAGTACTTC. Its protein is CATSDDRAGQETQYF.

CDR3 sequence reads: CASSLQSNTEAFF. The CDR3 DNA follows: TGTGCCAGCAGCTTACAGTCGAACACTGAAGCTTTCTTT. The chain joins TRBV5-5 to TRBJ1-1; no definite D call. With 2 bases removed from V and 1 base from J, the gap between germline ends came to 6 bases. Germline assignment: CDR1 SGHKS and CDR2 YYEKEE (reference sequence). This CDR3 has 13 residues.

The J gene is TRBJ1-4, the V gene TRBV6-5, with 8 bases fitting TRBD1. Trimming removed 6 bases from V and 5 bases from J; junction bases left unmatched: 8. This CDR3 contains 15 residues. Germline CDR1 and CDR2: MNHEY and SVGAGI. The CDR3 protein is CASSSHTGGNEKLFF. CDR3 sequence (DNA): TGTGCCAGCAGCTCTCACACAGGGGGGAATGAAAAACTGTTTTTT.

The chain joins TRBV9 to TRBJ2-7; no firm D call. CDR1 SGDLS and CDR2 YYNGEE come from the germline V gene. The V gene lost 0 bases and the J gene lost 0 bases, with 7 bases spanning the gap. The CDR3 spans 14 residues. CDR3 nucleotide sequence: TGTGCCAGCAGCGTAGACAGCATCTCCTACGAGCAGTACTTC. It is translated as CASSVDSISYEQYF.